These 14 T cell receptor beta chains share one sample of origin, sequenced in a study of blood T cell repertoires in COVID-19. The assay was immunoSEQ multiplex PCR, and TCRdb's table has in-frame clones only and misses some. The sample holds about 50,000 clones, roughly 84% seen once. The sequenced sample was peripheral blood. Every receptor here comes from a man in his fifties with active COVID-19.

The CDR3 spells CASSLEAGSYNEQFF. The CDR3 coding sequence is TGCGCCAGCAGCTTGGAGGCGGGGTCCTACAATGAGCAGTTCTTC. The genes are TRBV5-1 and TRBJ2-1; perhaps TRBD2 as D (6 bases). Looked up from germline, CDR1 is SGHRS and CDR2 is YFSETQ. The ends were cut back, 0 bases at V and 1 base at J, with 8 bases in the middle. The CDR3 loop spans 15 amino acids. Using reference TRBV5-1 and TRBJ2-1 for the parts outside the CDR3, the full variable domain is KAGVTQTPRYLIKTRGQQVTLSCSPISGHRSVSWYQQTPGQGLQFLFEYFSETQRNKGNFPGRFSGRQFSNSRSEMNVSTLELGDSALYLCASSLEAGSYNEQFFGPGTRLTVL.

The V call is TRBV5-1, the J call TRBJ2-1; no reliable D call. The CDR3 is made up of 15 amino acids. V lost 3 bases and J 6 bases, leaving 16 bases between the germline ends. CDR1 and CDR2 (germline): SGHRS, YFSETQ. The CDR3 loop is CASSSRPILANEQFF. The CDR3 coding sequence is TGCGCCAGCAGCTCCAGGCCCATCTTGGCCAATGAGCAGTTCTTC.

The CDR3 loop is CASSYSPTGGIYNEQFF. DNA for the CDR3: TGTGCCAGCAGTTATTCTCCGACAGGGGGCATCTACAATGAGCAGTTCTTC. The rearrangement links TRBV6-2 or TRBV6-3 to TRBJ2-1; 10 positions agree with TRBD1. The CDR3 has 17 amino acids. From germline, CDR1 is MNHEY and CDR2 SVGEGT. After removal of 3 bases from V and 3 bases from J, the junction contained 8 bases not matched to a gene.

This rearrangement joins TRBV5-5 to TRBJ1-2; the D is unclear. Germline V gene data show CDR1 as SGHKS and CDR2 as YYEKEE (reference sequence). V dropped 1 base and J dropped 4 bases, with 17 bases sitting between them. The CDR3 loop spans 16 amino acids. CDR3 amino acids: CASSLSIAAGLYGYTF. CDR3 nucleotides: TGTGCCAGCAGCTTGTCCATTGCGGCAGGACTCTATGGCTACACCTTC.

This clone came up once. The genes are TRBV6-5 and TRBJ2-5; a possible D gene is TRBD1 (7 bases). Germline lookup yields CDR1 MNHEY and CDR2 SVGAGI. V was clipped by 2 bases and J by 4 bases, with 11 bases between them. The CDR3 runs 14 residues. CDR3 in DNA: TGTGCCAGCAGTTACAGACAGGGAGGAGAGACCCAGTACTTC. Protein: CASSYRQGGETQYF.

This chain uses TRBV7-2 with TRBJ2-3; D is unresolved. Germline values: CDR1 SGHTA, CDR2 FQGNSA. The V gene lost 5 bases and the J gene lost 2 bases, with 20 bases spanning the gap. This CDR3 contains 17 residues. The CDR3 is CASSPVPVTGYTDTQYF. The CDR3 DNA is TGTGCCAGCAGCCCCGTGCCGGTCACTGGTTACACAGATACGCAGTATTTT.

V is TRBV19 and J is TRBJ1-5, with TRBD1 matching over 8 bases. The J segment lost 0 bases and the V segment lost 5 bases, leaving 15 bases of the junction unmatched. The germline CDR1 and CDR2 sequences are LNHDA and SQIVND (reference sequence). The CDR3 runs to 19 residues. CDR3 amino acids: CASSFSPGQGRYSNQPQHF. DNA of the CDR3: TGTGCCAGTAGTTTCTCCCCAGGACAGGGAAGATATAGCAATCAGCCCCAGCATTTT. The complete variable domain, with remaining parts taken from reference TRBV19 and TRBJ1-5, reads DGGITQSPKYLFRKEGQNVTLSCEQNLNHDAMYWYRQDPGQGLRLIYYSQIVNDFQKGDIAEGYSVSREKKESFPLTVTSAQKNPTAFYLCASSFSPGQGRYSNQPQHFGDGTRLSIL.

The gene calls are TRBV18 and TRBJ2-1; unclear D gene. Germline values: CDR1 KGHSH, CDR2 LQKENI. The V end lost 0 bases, the J end lost 0 bases, and 9 bases lay between the germline ends. The CDR3 is 16 residues long. In nucleotides, the CDR3 is TGTGCCAGCTCACCACCGTCATCTAGCTCCTACAATGAGCAGTTCTTC. Translated, it gives CASSPPSSSSYNEQFF.

The rearrangement uses TRBV18 and TRBJ2-3, with D uncertain. This CDR3 region has 13 residues. The germline CDR1 and CDR2 sequences are KGHSH and LQKENI. The ends were cut back, 3 bases at V and 7 bases at J, with 11 bases in the middle. The CDR3 nucleotides are TGTGCCAGCTCACCGGCCAGTACAAATACGCAGTATTTT. Residues: CASSPASTNTQYF.

V gene TRBV19 combines with J gene TRBJ1-1; 9 bases are a match to TRBD1. With 1 base clipped from V and 9 bases from J, the junction kept 6 bases outside the gene matches. Looked up from germline, CDR1 is LNHDA and CDR2 is SQIVND (reference sequence). This CDR3 spans 14 amino acids. DNA of the CDR3: TGTGCCAGTAGTATAGGGTGGACAGGGGATAAAGCTTTCTTT. Translation: CASSIGWTGDKAFF.

The V and J genes are TRBV2 and TRBJ2-3, with 8 bases lining up with TRBD2. Germline assignment: CDR1 SNHLY and CDR2 FYNNEI. CDR3 length equals 15 residues. Trimming took 6 bases from V and 4 from J; bases not matched to a gene: 9. CDR3 in DNA: TGTGCCAGCAGAGTATCGGGAGGGCCTTCAGATACGCAGTATTTT. Translating gives CASRVSGGPSDTQYF.

V gene TRBV5-6 combines with J gene TRBJ2-7, with a possible D match to TRBD1 (6 bases). Germline CDR1 is SGHDT and CDR2 is YYEEEE. This CDR3 is built from 14 residues. V was cut by 6 bases and J by 2 bases, with 15 bases left in between. CDR3 bases: TGTGCCAGCAAGTCCAGGAGGACAGCCTACGAGCAGTACTTC. The encoded protein is CASKSRRTAYEQYF.

This chain joins TRBV19 and TRBJ2-7; D ambiguous. The V gene lost 5 bases and the J gene lost 0 bases, with 8 bases spanning the gap. The CDR3 has 13 amino acids. The germline V gene encodes CDR1 LNHDA and CDR2 SQIVND (reference sequence). CDR3 sequence reads: CASSSTVSYEQYF. In DNA form, the CDR3 reads TGTGCCAGTAGTTCAACAGTCTCCTACGAGCAGTACTTC. The full variable domain, with the rest looked up from reference TRBV19 and TRBJ2-7, is DGGITQSPKYLFRKEGQNVTLSCEQNLNHDAMYWYRQDPGQGLRLIYYSQIVNDFQKGDIAEGYSVSREKKESFPLTVTSAQKNPTAFYLCASSSTVSYEQYFGPGTRLTVT.

V gene TRBV20-1 combines with J gene TRBJ2-3; possibly TRBD2 for D (5 bases). Trimming took off 1 base at V and 7 bases at J, with 6 bases between the two ends. Germline V CDR1 and CDR2: DFQATT, SNEGSKA (reference sequence). This CDR3 region has 11 residues. The CDR3 sequence is CSARAGNTQYF. The CDR3 nucleotides are TGCAGTGCTAGAGCCGGGAATACGCAGTATTTT.